This record concerns one TCR beta chain sequence. Germline assignment: CDR1 SGHKS and CDR2 YYEKEE (reference sequence). Trimming removed 0 bases at V and 3 bases at J, with 12 bases between. The CDR3 totals 15 residues. TCR templates numbering some 100,000 were assayed per sample. Produced via immunoSEQ multiplex PCR; TCRdb's table is partial and in-frame only. Among about 100,000 clones listed, about 94% were seen once. This entry comes from a study of siplizumab effects on memory and regulatory T cells. Sequences were obtained from non-Treg CD4+ T cells sorted from blood. The chain joins TRBV5-5 to TRBJ2-5, with D possibly matching TRBD2 (6 bases). The sequence derives from a human donor in good health. CDR3: CASSLAGGLKETQYF. The CDR3 bases are TGTGCCAGCAGCTTGGCCGGGGGACTTAAAGAGACCCAGTACTTC.